The T cell receptor (beta chain) described here comes from a study of Ad26.COV2.S vaccination and SARS-CoV-2 variants. Whole-study context: Administration of Ad26.COV2.S was intramuscular, either once or twice 56 days apart.

Noted treatment: around 19 received Ad26.COV2.S at low or high dose, single or two shots; several received placebo; per-sample allocation not given. Day 63 after the first injection of vaccine or placebo was the sampling time. Measured with immunoSEQ multiplex PCR; TCRdb has only the in-frame clones, and not every one. This sample has about 320,000 clones, with around four fifths found just once. Germline-derived CDR1 and CDR2 are KGHSH and LQKENI. The CDR3 has 19 residues. Trimming at V came to 1 base and at J to 0 bases, leaving 12 bases not matched to a gene. Sample: peripheral blood, taken in a trial of Ad26.COV2.S vaccine versus placebo. The origin of this receptor is a person aged 18 to 59 who received the Ad26.COV2.S COVID-19 vaccine or a placebo. The chain joins TRBV18 to TRBJ2-3, with 8 bases identical to TRBD2. CDR3 nucleotide sequence: TGTGCCAGCTCACCACTCAGCGGGGGCCAACACCCGAGCACAGATACGCAGTATTTT. It codes for CASSPLSGGQHPSTDTQYF.